The sequence of this T cell receptor beta chain was determined in a study of blood T cell repertoires in COVID-19. Germline V gene data show CDR1 as SGHVS and CDR2 as FQNEAQ. V was pared by 7 bases and J by 4 bases, with 4 bases of the junction left unmatched. There are 15 residues in the CDR3. This clone was observed a single time. The table came from immunoSEQ multiplex PCR; TCRdb's copy has only in-frame clones and leaves some out. The data contain more than 200,000 clones, roughly 80% of them singletons. The rearrangement uses TRBV7-8 and TRBJ2-3; 14 nucleotides match TRBD2. Input material: peripheral blood. The TCR originated in a woman of 80 years or more with COVID-19, enrolled during active disease. DNA of the CDR3: TGTGCCAGCACCAGGACTAGCGGGGGGTCAGATACGCAGTATTTT. It is translated as CASTRTSGGSDTQYF.